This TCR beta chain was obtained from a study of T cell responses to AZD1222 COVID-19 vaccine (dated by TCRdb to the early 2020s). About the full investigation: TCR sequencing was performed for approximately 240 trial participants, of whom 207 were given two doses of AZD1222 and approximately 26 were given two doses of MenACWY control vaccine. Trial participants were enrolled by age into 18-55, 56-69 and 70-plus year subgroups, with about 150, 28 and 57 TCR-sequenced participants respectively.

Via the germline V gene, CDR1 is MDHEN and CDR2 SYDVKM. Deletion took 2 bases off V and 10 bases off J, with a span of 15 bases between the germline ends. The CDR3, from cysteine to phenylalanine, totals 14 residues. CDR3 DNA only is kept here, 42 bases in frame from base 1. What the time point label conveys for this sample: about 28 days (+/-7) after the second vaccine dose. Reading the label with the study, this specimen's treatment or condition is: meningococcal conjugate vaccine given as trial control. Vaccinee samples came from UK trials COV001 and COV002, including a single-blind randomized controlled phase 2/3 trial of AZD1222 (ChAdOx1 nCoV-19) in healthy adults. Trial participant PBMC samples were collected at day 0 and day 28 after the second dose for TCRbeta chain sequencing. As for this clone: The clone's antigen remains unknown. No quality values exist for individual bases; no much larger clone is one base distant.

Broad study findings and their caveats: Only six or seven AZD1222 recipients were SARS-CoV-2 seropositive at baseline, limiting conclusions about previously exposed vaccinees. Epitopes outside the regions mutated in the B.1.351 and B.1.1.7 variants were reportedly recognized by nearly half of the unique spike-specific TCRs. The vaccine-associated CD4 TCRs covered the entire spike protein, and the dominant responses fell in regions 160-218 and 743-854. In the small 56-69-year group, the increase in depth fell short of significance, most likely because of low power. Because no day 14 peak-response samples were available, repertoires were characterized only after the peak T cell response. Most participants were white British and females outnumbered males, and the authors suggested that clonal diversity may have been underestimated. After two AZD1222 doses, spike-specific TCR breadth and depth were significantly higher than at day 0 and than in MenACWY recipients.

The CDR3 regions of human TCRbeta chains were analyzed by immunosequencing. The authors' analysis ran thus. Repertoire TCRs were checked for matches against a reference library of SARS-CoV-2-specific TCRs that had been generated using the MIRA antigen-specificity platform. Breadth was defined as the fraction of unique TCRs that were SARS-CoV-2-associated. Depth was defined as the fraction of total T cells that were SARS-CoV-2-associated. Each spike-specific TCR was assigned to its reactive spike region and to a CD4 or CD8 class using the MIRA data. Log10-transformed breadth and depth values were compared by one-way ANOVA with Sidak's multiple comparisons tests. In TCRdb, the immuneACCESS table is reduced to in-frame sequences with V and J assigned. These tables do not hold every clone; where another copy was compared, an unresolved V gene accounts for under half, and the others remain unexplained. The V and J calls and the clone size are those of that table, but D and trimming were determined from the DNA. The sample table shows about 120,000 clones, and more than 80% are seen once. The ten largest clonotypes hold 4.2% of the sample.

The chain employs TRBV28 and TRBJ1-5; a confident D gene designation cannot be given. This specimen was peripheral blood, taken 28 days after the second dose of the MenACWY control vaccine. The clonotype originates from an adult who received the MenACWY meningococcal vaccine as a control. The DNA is TGTGCCAGCAGTTTAAGGCTCGGTGAAAAACCCCAGCATTTT. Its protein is CASSLRLGEKPQHF.